The clone carrying this T cell receptor beta chain showed up many times. Its target is not known. These data belong to a study of response to subunit inactivated influenza vaccine. Notes on the study in general: The authors put forward the suggestion that each seasonal influenza vaccination may bring in only a limited number of new T cells.

TCRdb re-derived calls from the RT-PCR reads in MiXCR, one entry per CDR3 protein. This sample yields about 530,000 distinct CDR3 sequences, of which 10% to 15% are seen a single time; roughly 10% belongs to the top ten. The origin of this receptor is a man in his fifties who received an inactivated influenza vaccine. Material: PBMCs from blood, obtained on the day of vaccination.

DNA of the CDR3: TGTGCCATCAGTGATCCGGGACTACCGCAGTACTTC. This gives the protein CAISDPGLPQYF. V is TRBV10-3 and J is TRBJ2-7; 7 bases align to TRBD2. The CDR3 totals 12 residues. The V gene end was trimmed by 3 bases and the J gene end by 9 bases; junction bases not matched to a gene: 5. Germline V lookup: CDR1 ENHRY, CDR2 SYGVKD.